This T cell receptor beta chain emerged from a study of CXCR3-negative and CXCR3-positive naive CD8 T cells. Whole-study context: Collectively, the libraries yielded approximately 140 million TRB reads in total, at about 1.5 +/- 0.3 million per library.

General study points: Relative to CXCR3-negative naive cells, CXCR3-positive naive cells had more hydrophobic TRB CDR3s.

UMI-tagged TRB cDNA libraries were built via 5' RACE. TCRdb re-called the 5' RACE reads; every CDR3 protein appears as one record, without DNA. The sample table sets out over 50,000 distinct CDR3 sequences. On this clonotype: Its specificity is unknown.

The sample was naive CXCR3+ CD8+ T cells from blood. Subset meaning: CD45RO-CCR7+CD27+CD95- naive CD8+ T cells expressing CXCR3 (TNR3+). This TCR was recovered from a human donor in good health. Some clones in this sample may be carry-over from other donors' samples.

The CDR3 sequence is CARDRADYGYTF. This chain links TRBV6-5 with TRBJ1-2; TCRdb reports TRBD1, a call that lacks DNA to check it against. This CDR3 spans 12 amino acids. Germline CDR1 reads MNHEY; CDR2 reads SVGAGI.